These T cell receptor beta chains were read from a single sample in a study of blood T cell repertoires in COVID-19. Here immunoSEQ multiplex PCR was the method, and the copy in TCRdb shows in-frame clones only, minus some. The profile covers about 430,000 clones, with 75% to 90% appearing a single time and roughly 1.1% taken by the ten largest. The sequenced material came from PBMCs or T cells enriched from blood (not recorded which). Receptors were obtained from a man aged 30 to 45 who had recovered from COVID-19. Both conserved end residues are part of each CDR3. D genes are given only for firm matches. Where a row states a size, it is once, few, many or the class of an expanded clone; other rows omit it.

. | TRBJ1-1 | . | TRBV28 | CASSSGFNTEAFF | TGTGCCAGCAGCTCAGGGTTTAACACTGAAGCTTTCTTT
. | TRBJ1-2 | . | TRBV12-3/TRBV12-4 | CASSLWGQGGYTF | TGTGCCAGCAGTTTGTGGGGTCAGGGGGGCTACACCTTC
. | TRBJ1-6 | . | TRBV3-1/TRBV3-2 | CASRQGPYNSPLHF | TGTGCCAGCAGACAGGGCCCTTACAATTCACCCCTCCACTTT
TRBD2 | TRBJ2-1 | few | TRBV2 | CASRATSVDNEQFF | TGTGCCAGCAGAGCGACTAGCGTGGACAATGAGCAGTTCTTC
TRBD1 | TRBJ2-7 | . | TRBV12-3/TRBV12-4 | CASSTGQGYEQYF | TGTGCCAGCAGCACCGGACAGGGCTACGAGCAGTACTTC
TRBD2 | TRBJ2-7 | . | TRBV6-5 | CAMWVREEVEQYF | TGTGCCATGTGGGTGCGGGAGGAGGTCGAGCAGTACTTC
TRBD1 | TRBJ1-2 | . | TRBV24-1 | CATSDAGQLYGYTF | TGTGCCACCAGTGATGCGGGACAGCTCTATGGCTACACCTTC
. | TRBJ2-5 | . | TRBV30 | CAWRRWVAGGETQYF | TGTGCCTGGCGACGCTGGGTAGCTGGGGGGGAGACCCAGTACTTC
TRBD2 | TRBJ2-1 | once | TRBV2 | CASRPGLSYNEQFF | TGTGCCAGCAGACCGGGACTATCCTACAATGAGCAGTTCTTC
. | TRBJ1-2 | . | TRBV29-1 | CSVEKSRGSYGYTF | TGCAGCGTGGAAAAATCACGGGGGAGCTATGGCTACACCTTC
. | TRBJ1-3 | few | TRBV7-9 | CASSPGQPGNTIYF | TGTGCCAGCAGCCCGGGACAACCTGGAAACACCATATATTTT
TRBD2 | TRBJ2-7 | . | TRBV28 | CASLPLAAGSYEQYF | TGTGCCAGCCTCCCACTAGCGGCGGGGAGTTACGAGCAGTACTTC
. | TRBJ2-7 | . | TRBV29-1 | CSPGEGLNEPSYEQYF | TGCAGCCCAGGAGAGGGCTTAAATGAGCCCTCCTACGAGCAGTACTTC
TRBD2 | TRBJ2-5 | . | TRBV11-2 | CASSWGDYTQETQYF | TGTGCCAGCAGCTGGGGGGACTACACCCAAGAGACCCAGTACTTC
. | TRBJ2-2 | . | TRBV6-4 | CASSASGTGELFF | TGTGCCAGCAGTGCTTCCGGCACCGGGGAGCTGTTTTTT
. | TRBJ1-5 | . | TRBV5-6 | CASSFGGRGSNQPQHF | TGTGCCAGCAGCTTCGGGGGACGGGGCTCCAATCAGCCCCAGCATTTT
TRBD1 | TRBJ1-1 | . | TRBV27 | CASSNQGEAEAFF | TGTGCCAGCAGTAATCAGGGGGAAGCTGAAGCTTTCTTT
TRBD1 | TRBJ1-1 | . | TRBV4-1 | CASSDSRLPGTGGRGTEAFF | TGCGCCAGCAGCGACAGCCGCCTCCCCGGGACAGGGGGCAGGGGCACTGAAGCTTTCTTT
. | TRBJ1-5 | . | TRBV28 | CASSSSPPGPQHF | TGTGCCAGCAGTTCCTCACCCCCCGGGCCCCAGCATTTT
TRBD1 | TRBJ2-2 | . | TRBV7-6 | CASSLAIVVAGQGAGELFF | TGTGCCAGCAGCTTAGCTATCGTTGTGGCGGGACAGGGGGCCGGGGAGCTGTTTTTT
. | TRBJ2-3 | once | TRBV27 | CASSSQGSTQYF | TGTGCCAGCAGTTCCCAGGGGAGTACGCAGTATTTT
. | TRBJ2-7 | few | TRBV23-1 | CASRGDEQYF | TGCGCCAGCAGAGGGGACGAGCAGTACTTC
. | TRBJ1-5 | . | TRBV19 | CASSIPRGGSNQPQHF | TGTGCCAGTAGTATCCCCCGGGGTGGGAGCAATCAGCCCCAGCATTTT
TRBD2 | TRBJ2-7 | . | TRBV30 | CAGTSGRFYEQYF | TGTGCCGGGACTAGCGGGAGATTCTACGAGCAGTACTTC
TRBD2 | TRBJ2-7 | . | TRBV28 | CASSLSGGVGYEQYF | TGTGCCAGCAGTTTGAGCGGGGGCGTGGGGTACGAGCAGTACTTC
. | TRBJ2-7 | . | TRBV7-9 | CASSLKGEDYEQYF | TGTGCCAGCAGCTTAAAGGGGGAAGACTACGAGCAGTACTTC
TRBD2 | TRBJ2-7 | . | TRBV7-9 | CASSLSGSSYEQYF | TGTGCCAGCAGCTTGAGCGGGAGTTCCTACGAGCAGTACTTC
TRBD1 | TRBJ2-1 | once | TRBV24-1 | CATSDSGTGPYNEQFF | TGTGCCACCAGTGATTCAGGGACAGGGCCTTACAATGAGCAGTTCTTC
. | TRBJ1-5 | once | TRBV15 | CATSRGTEGQPQHF | TGTGCCACCAGCAGAGGGACAGAGGGTCAGCCCCAGCATTTT
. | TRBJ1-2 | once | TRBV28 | CASRLGGDNYGYTF | TGTGCCAGCAGGTTGGGGGGTGACAACTATGGCTACACCTTC
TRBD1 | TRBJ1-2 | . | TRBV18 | CASSVAGTDNYGYTF | TGTGCCAGCTCAGTAGCCGGGACAGACAACTATGGCTACACCTTC
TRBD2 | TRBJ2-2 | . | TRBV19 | CASSIPLGGLSGGGPGELFF | TGTGCCAGTAGTATCCCCCTCGGGGGGTTATCAGGCGGGGGACCCGGGGAGCTGTTTTTT
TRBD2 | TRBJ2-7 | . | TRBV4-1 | CASSQEFASGKYEQYF | TGCGCCAGCAGCCAAGAATTTGCTAGCGGGAAGTACGAGCAGTACTTC
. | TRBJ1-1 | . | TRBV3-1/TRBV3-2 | CASSQDRQLAKNTEAFF | TGTGCCAGCAGCCAAGATAGGCAGCTAGCCAAGAACACTGAAGCTTTCTTT
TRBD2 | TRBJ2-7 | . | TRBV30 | CAWSGLAGGPLYEQYF | TGTGCCTGGAGCGGACTAGCGGGAGGGCCACTGTACGAGCAGTACTTC
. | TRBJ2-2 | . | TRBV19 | CASSIAGVSGELFF | TGTGCCAGTAGTATAGCGGGAGTTTCCGGGGAGCTGTTTTTT
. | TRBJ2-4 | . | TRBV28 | CASSLRGPLTGWAKNIQYF | TGTGCCAGCAGTTTAAGAGGCCCGCTCACCGGTTGGGCCAAAAACATTCAGTACTTC
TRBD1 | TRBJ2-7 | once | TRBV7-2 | CASSLGDRTYEQYF | TGTGCCAGCAGCCTAGGGGACAGAACCTACGAGCAGTACTTC
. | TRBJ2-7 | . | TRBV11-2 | CASSPRLAGDPYEQYF | TGTGCCAGCAGCCCACGTTTGGCGGGTGACCCCTACGAGCAGTACTTC
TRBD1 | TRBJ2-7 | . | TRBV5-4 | CASSQEGQSNEQYF | TGTGCCAGCAGCCAAGAGGGACAGTCCAACGAGCAGTACTTC
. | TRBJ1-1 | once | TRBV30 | CAWSGLTLRNTEAFF | TGTGCCTGGAGTGGTCTGACTTTACGGAACACTGAAGCTTTCTTT
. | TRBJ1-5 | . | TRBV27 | CASSFDSSNQPQHF | TGTGCCAGCAGTTTCGACAGTAGCAATCAGCCCCAGCATTTT
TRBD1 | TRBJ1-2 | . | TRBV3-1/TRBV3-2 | CASSQDGVRGYGYTF | TGTGCCAGCAGCCAAGATGGTGTCAGGGGGTATGGCTACACCTTC
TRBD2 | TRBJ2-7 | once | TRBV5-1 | CASTNSGSSYEQYF | TGCGCCAGCACAAATAGCGGGAGCTCCTACGAGCAGTACTTC
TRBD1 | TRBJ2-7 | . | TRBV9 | CASTFTGVYEQYF | TGTGCCAGTACTTTTACAGGGGTTTACGAGCAGTACTTC
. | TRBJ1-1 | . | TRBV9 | CASSVAGFNTEAFF | TGTGCCAGCAGCGTAGCGGGATTTAACACTGAAGCTTTCTTT
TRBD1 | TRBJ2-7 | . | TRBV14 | CASSPDRGNEQYF | TGTGCCAGCAGCCCCGACAGGGGGAACGAGCAGTACTTC
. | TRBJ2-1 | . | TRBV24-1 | CATSDLAESLRNEQFF | TGTGCCACCAGTGATTTGGCGGAGTCTCTTCGCAATGAGCAGTTCTTC
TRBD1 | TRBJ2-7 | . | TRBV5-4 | CASSSDRNYYEQYF | TGTGCCAGCAGCTCGGACAGGAACTATTACGAGCAGTACTTC
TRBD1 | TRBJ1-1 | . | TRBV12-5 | CASGRGQGPMNTEAFF | TGTGCTAGTGGCCGGGGACAGGGCCCTATGAACACTGAAGCTTTCTTT
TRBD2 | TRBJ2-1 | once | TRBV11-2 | CASSPTSGINNEQFF | TGTGCCAGCAGCCCCACTAGCGGGATTAACAATGAGCAGTTCTTC
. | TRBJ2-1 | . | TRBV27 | CASSLVRDNEQFF | TGTGCCAGCAGTTTAGTCCGGGACAATGAGCAGTTCTTC